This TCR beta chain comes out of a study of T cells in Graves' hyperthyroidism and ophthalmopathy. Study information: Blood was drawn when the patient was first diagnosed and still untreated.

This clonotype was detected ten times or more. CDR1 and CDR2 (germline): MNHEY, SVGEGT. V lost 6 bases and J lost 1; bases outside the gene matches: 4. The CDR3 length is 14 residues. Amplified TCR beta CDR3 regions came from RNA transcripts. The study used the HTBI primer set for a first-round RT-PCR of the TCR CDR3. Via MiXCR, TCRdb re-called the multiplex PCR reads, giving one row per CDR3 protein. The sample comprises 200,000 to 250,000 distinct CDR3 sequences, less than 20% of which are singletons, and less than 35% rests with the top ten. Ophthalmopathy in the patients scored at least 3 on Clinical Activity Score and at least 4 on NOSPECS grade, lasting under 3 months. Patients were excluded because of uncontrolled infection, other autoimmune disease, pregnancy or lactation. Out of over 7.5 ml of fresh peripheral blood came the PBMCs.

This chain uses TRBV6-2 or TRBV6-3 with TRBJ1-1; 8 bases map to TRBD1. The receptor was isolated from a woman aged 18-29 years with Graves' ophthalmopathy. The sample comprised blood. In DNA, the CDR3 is TGTGCCAGCAGGATTGGGACAGGGAACACTGAAGCTTTCTTT. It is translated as CASRIGTGNTEAFF.